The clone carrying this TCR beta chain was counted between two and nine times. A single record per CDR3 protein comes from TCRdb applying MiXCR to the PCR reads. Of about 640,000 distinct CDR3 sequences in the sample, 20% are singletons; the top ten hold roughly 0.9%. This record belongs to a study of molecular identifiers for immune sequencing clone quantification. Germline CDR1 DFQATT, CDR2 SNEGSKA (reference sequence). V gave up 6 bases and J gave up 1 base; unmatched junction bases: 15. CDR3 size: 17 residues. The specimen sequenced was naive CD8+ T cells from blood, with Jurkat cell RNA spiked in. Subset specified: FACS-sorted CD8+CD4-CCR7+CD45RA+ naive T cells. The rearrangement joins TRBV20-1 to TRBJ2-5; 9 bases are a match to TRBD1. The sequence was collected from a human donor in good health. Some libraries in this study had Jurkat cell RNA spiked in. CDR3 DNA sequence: TGCAGTGCCATAATAAGGACAGGGGACTTAGGCCAAGAGACCCAGTACTTC. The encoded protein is CSAIIRTGDLGQETQYF.